These 19 T cell receptor beta chains share one sample of origin, sequenced in a study of T cell repertoires and HLA-DP antigens. Assay used: immunoSEQ multiplex PCR; TCRdb lists only in-frame clones, some missing. Of almost 90,000 clones detected, about 89% appear once; the ten largest clones hold around 1.7%. For these TCRs, the target antigens are not known. Specimen: CD4+ T cells from PBMCs. Receptors originate from a man aged 50 to 60 in good health and CMV-seronegative.

The J gene is TRBJ2-3, the V gene TRBV2; 9 bases match TRBD1. The CDR3 has 13 residues. V dropped 11 bases and J dropped 3; count of bases not matched to a gene: 6. Germline V gene data show CDR1 as SNHLY and CDR2 as FYNNEI. The CDR3 region is CACTGGLTDTQYF. DNA of the CDR3: TGTGCCTGTACAGGGGGCTTAACAGATACGCAGTATTTT.

V usage is TRBV7-8 and J usage is TRBJ1-4; 9 positions agree with TRBD1. Looked up from germline, CDR1 is SGHVS and CDR2 is FQNEAQ. The V and J ends lost 2 bases and 8 bases, in that order; junction bases with no gene match: 6. This CDR3 has 15 amino acids. This chain's CDR3 is CASSLLGQGREKLFF. CDR3 DNA sequence: TGTGCCAGCAGCTTATTGGGACAGGGAAGAGAAAAACTGTTTTTT.

V and J are TRBV5-1 and TRBJ2-7; 11 nucleotides match TRBD1. Per germline, CDR1 SGHRS and CDR2 YFSETQ. The V gene end was trimmed by 4 bases and the J gene end by 3 bases; junction bases not matched to a gene: 3. This CDR3 contains 14 residues. The CDR3 nucleotides are TGCGCCAGCAGCCCCGGGACAGGGGGCTACGAGCAGTACTTC. This translates into CASSPGTGGYEQYF. Variable domain in full (rest from reference TRBV5-1 and TRBJ2-7): KAGVTQTPRYLIKTRGQQVTLSCSPISGHRSVSWYQQTPGQGLQFLFEYFSETQRNKGNFPGRFSGRQFSNSRSEMNVSTLELGDSALYLCASSPGTGGYEQYFGPGTRLTVT.

The V call is TRBV5-1, the J call TRBJ1-5; TRBD1 might be the D (5 bases). Trimming removed 6 bases at V and 3 bases at J, with 16 bases between. The germline V gene has CDR1 SGHRS and CDR2 YFSETQ. This CDR3 region has 15 residues. The CDR3 DNA is TGCGCCAGCAAGTGGGAGCAGGGTGCCAATCAGCCCCAGCATTTT. This translates into CASKWEQGANQPQHF.

This clone was picked up one time. The rearrangement joins TRBV7-6 to TRBJ2-3; 10 nucleotides agree with TRBD2. The germline gives CDR1 SGHVS, CDR2 FNYEAQ. The CDR3 runs 17 residues. Trimming cost V 1 base and J 1 base; bases outside gene matches: 5. The CDR3 is CASSLGASGGGTDTQYF. DNA of the CDR3: TGTGCCAGCAGCTTAGGTGCCAGCGGGGGGGGCACAGATACGCAGTATTTT.

This chain uses TRBV23-1 with TRBJ2-7, with D possibly TRBD1 on 5 matching bases. TRBV23-1 is an ORF for which the function is uncertain. The V and J ends lost 2 bases and 6 bases respectively, with 17 bases between them. The CDR3 totals 15 residues. CDR3 coding DNA: TGCGCCAGCAGTCAAGTCGTCCAGGGCAGTGTCGAGCAGTACTTC. It specifies CASSQVVQGSVEQYF.

The rearrangement uses TRBV7-9 and TRBJ1-2; the match to TRBD1 covers 9 bases. J was trimmed by 2 bases and V by 5 bases; bases with no gene match: 6. The germline gives CDR1 SEHNR, CDR2 FQNEAQ (reference sequence). The CDR3 contains 15 residues. The CDR3 here is CASSLRQGGNYGYTF. The CDR3 DNA follows: TGTGCCAGCAGCCTAAGACAGGGGGGGAACTATGGCTACACCTTC.

The gene calls are TRBV7-2 and TRBJ1-1, with unresolved D. The CDR3 is 15 residues long. From germline, CDR1 is SGHTA and CDR2 FQGNSA. V lost 2 bases, J lost 10 bases, and 20 bases lay in between. The CDR3 is CASSLQTHGPEGAFF. The CDR3 coding sequence is TGTGCCAGCAGCTTACAAACGCATGGGCCGGAGGGAGCTTTCTTT.

This chain links TRBV19 with TRBJ1-1; a possible D gene is TRBD1 (6 bases). Germline-derived CDR1 and CDR2 are LNHDA and SQIVND (reference sequence). The CDR3 has 13 amino acids. The germline V and J ends were trimmed by 4 bases and 4 bases, with 10 bases remaining between them. The CDR3 bases are TGTGCCAGTAGTAAGGACAGTGGCACTGAAGCTTTCTTT. Protein product: CASSKDSGTEAFF.

The rearrangement links TRBV7-8 to TRBJ1-1; 8 bases match TRBD1. The ends lost 5 bases at V and 10 bases at J; junction bases unmatched: 24. CDR1 is SGHVS, CDR2 FQNEAQ, per germline. This CDR3 has 18 residues. CDR3 region: CASSPYLVPGTGRTRAFF. DNA for the CDR3: TGTGCCAGCAGCCCGTATCTGGTCCCGGGGACAGGCCGTACTCGAGCTTTCTTT.

The rearrangement links TRBV6-5 to TRBJ2-3; D not certain. Germline loops: CDR1 MNHEY, CDR2 SVGAGI. Trimming took off 2 bases at V and 2 bases at J, with 5 bases between the two ends. The CDR3 sequence is 13 residues long. The CDR3 DNA reads TGTGCCAGCAGTTACATGTTCACAGATACGCAGTATTTT. This translates into CASSYMFTDTQYF.

V usage is TRBV10-3 and J usage is TRBJ2-7; tentatively, D is TRBD1 (6 bases). This CDR3 is 15 amino acids long. The germline V and J ends were trimmed by 6 bases and 2 bases, with 17 bases remaining between them. CDR1 is ENHRY, CDR2 SYGVKD, per germline. The CDR3 region has the DNA TGTGCCATCAGCCAAACAGGGTCGCCAACCTACGAGCAGTACTTC. Translated: CAISQTGSPTYEQYF.

The gene calls are TRBV19 and TRBJ2-1; 11 bases map to TRBD2. The germline V gene has CDR1 LNHDA and CDR2 SQIVND (reference sequence). The V segment lost 4 bases and the J segment 6 bases; nucleotides outside the gene matches: 11. The CDR3 length is 17 residues. CDR3 in amino acids: CASSRALGTSGGNEQFF. CDR3 bases: TGTGCCAGTAGTAGGGCGCTCGGAACTAGCGGGGGCAATGAGCAGTTCTTC.

This clone turned up a few times. This chain links TRBV5-6 with TRBJ1-2; 11 nucleotides align to TRBD1. The trim removed 0 bases at V and 8 bases at J, leaving 12 bases unmatched. Germline V gives CDR1 SGHDT, CDR2 YYEEEE. This CDR3 spans 17 amino acids. CDR3 protein: CASSLAEDRGRYDGYTF. DNA of the CDR3: TGTGCCAGCAGCTTGGCCGAGGACAGGGGGCGATACGACGGCTACACCTTC.

On this clone itself: The junction differs from germline at one of its ends, possibly a read error. The chain is built from TRBV7-7 and TRBJ2-5; weak D call: TRBD1 (6 bases). Germline CDR1 is SSHAT and CDR2 is FNYEAQ (reference sequence). CDR3 length equals 14 residues. The CDR3 loop is CASSTNRAGETQYF. The CDR3 DNA follows: TGTGCTAGCAGCACTAACAGGGCGGGAGAGACCCAGTACTTC.

The chain combines TRBV18 with TRBJ2-1, with 11 bases aligning to TRBD2. In germline, CDR1 is KGHSH, CDR2 LQKENI. The CDR3 spans 16 residues. Trimming removed 3 bases from V and 8 bases from J; junction bases left unmatched: 9. CDR3 residues: CASSPLLAGEGYEQFF. The CDR3 DNA follows: TGTGCCAGCTCACCTCTACTAGCGGGAGAAGGGTATGAGCAGTTCTTC.

The chain employs TRBV10-3 and TRBJ2-3; D is unresolved. The CDR3 totals 14 residues. Trimming took off 5 bases at V and 5 bases at J, with 14 bases between the two ends. The germline V gene has CDR1 ENHRY and CDR2 SYGVKD. Here the CDR3 reads CAISRQTHEDTQYF. The DNA for the CDR3 is TGTGCCATCAGTAGGCAGACCCATGAAGATACGCAGTATTTT.

The rearrangement joins TRBV28 to TRBJ2-3; D is unresolved. The CDR3 has 14 residues. Germline assignment: CDR1 MDHEN and CDR2 SYDVKM. V was trimmed by 6 bases and J by 4 bases, leaving 14 bases between them. Here the CDR3 reads CASSDARVPDTQYF. Here the CDR3 DNA reads TGTGCCAGCAGCGACGCCCGGGTGCCAGATACGCAGTATTTT.

The chain is built from TRBV6-6 and TRBJ2-1; D is ambiguous. V was trimmed by 5 bases and J by 6 bases, leaving 2 bases between them. CDR1 is MNHNY, CDR2 SVGAGI, per germline (reference sequence). The CDR3 extends over 10 amino acids. The CDR3 spells CASSLNEQFF. CDR3 sequence (DNA): TGTGCCAGCAGTCTCAATGAGCAGTTCTTC.